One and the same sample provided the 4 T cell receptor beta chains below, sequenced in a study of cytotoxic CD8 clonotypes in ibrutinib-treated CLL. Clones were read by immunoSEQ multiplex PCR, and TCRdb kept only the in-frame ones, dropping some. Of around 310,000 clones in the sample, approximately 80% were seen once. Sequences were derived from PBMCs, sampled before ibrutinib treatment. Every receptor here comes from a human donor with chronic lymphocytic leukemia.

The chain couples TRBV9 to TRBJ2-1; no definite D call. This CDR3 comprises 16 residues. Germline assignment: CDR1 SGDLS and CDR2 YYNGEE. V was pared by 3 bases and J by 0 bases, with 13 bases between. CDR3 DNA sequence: TGTGCCAGCAGCGCATTGCTTCTTTCCTCCTACAATGAGCAGTTCTTC. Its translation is CASSALLLSSYNEQFF.

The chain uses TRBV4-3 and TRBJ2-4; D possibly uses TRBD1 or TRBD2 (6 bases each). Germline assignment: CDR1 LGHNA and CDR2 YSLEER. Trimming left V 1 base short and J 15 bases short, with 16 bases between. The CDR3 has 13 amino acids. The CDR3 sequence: CASSQGRGERVYF. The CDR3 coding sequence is TGCGCCAGCAGCCAAGGAAGGGGGGAACGGGTGTACTTC.

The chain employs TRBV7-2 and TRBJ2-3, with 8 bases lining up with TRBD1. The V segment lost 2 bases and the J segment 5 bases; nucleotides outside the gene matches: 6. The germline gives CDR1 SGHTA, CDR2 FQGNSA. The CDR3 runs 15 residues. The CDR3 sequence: CASSLRQGYGDTQYF. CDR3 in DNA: TGTGCCAGCAGCTTAAGACAGGGGTATGGAGATACGCAGTATTTT.

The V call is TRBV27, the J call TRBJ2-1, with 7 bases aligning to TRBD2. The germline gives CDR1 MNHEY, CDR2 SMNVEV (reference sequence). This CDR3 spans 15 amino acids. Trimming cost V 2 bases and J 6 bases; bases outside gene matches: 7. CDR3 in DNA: TGTGCCAGCAGTTTAGTGGGAGGGCCCTTCAATGAGCAGTTCTTC. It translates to CASSLVGGPFNEQFF.